The source of this TCR beta chain is a study of blood T cell repertoires in COVID-19. TCRdb's copy holds only in-frame clones and misses some; the assay was immunoSEQ multiplex PCR. Among over 100,000 clones listed, roughly 88% were seen once. Sequences were obtained from peripheral blood. This clonotype was obtained from an elderly woman with active or convalescent COVID-19.

In DNA, the CDR3 is TGTGCCAGCAGCACGACTAGCGGGAGGAACAATGAGCAGTTCTTC. It encodes CASSTTSGRNNEQFF. The chain has TRBV7-3 and TRBJ2-1, with 13 bases that match TRBD2. CDR3 length: 15 amino acids. CDR1 is SGHTA and CDR2 is FQGTGA in the germline V gene. V lost 5 bases, J lost 5 bases, and 3 bases stayed unmatched.